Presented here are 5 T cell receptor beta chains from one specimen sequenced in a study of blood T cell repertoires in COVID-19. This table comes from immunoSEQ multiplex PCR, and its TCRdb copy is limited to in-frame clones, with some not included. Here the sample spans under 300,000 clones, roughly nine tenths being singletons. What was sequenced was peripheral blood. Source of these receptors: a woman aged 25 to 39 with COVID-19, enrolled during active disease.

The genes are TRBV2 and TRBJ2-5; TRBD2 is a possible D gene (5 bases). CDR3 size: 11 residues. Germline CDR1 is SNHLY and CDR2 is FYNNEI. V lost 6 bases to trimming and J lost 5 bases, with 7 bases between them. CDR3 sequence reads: CASSGGETQYF. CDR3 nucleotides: TGTGCCAGCAGCGGCGGGGAGACCCAGTACTTC.

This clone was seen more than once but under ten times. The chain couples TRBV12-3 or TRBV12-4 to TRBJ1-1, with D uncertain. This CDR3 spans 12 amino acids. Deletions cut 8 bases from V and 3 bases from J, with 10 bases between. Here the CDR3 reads CASGPAYTEAFF. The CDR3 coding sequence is TGTGCCAGCGGCCCCGCTTACACTGAAGCTTTCTTT.

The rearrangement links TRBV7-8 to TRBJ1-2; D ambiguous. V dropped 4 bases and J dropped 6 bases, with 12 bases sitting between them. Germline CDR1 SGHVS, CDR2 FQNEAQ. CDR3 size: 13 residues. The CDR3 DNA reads TGTGCCAGCAGCTCGGGGTGGGAAGATGGCTACACCTTC. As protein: CASSSGWEDGYTF.

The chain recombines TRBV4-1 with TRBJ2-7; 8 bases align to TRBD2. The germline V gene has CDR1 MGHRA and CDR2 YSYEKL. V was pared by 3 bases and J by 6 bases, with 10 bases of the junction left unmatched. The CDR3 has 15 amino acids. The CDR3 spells CASSQTSVGAGEQYF. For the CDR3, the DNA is TGCGCCAGCAGCCAGACTAGCGTCGGGGCTGGCGAGCAGTACTTC.

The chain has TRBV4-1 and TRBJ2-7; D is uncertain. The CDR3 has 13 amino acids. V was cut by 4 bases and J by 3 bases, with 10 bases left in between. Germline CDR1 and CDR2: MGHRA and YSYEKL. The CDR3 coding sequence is TGCGCCAGCAGCCGAGCGACTGACTACGAGCAGTACTTC. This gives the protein CASSRATDYEQYF.